This entry describes one T cell receptor beta chain. Its antigen is as yet unknown. This sample is part of a study of T-cell reconstitution after alpha-beta-depleted transplantation in children. Whole-study findings and limits: Some patients owed their high day-60 TCRbeta diversity to surviving recipient T cells and thymic progenitors.

Unique molecular identifiers tagged the TCRbeta library. Each CDR3 protein is one row after TCRdb ran MiXCR on the PCR reads. The table includes 300,000 to 400,000 distinct CDR3 sequences, around 20% detected once. The germline gives CDR1 SGHRS, CDR2 YFSETQ. The CDR3 has 16 amino acids. V was trimmed by 1 base and J by 5 bases, leaving 15 bases between them. V and J are TRBV5-1 and TRBJ1-4; a possible D gene is TRBD1 (6 bases). Sequenced here: PBMCs, mostly from graft donor cells, sampled 180 days after TCRalphabeta/CD19-depleted stem cell transplant. The TCR originated in a male patient younger than 18 who had a stem cell transplant for acute lymphoblastic leukemia, so the T cells may come from the graft donor. The CDR3 bases are TGCGCCAGCAGCTTGCCCTTTGGACAGTCAAATGAAAAACTGTTTTTT. Its translation: CASSLPFGQSNEKLFF.